What follows are 21 T cell receptor beta chains derived from one specimen sequenced in a study of blood T cell repertoires in COVID-19. TCRdb's copy holds only in-frame clones and misses some; the assay was immunoSEQ multiplex PCR. In the table there are about 140,000 clones, about 82% of which are singletons. The sequencing input was peripheral blood. These receptor sequences come from a man aged 45-60 years with acute or convalescent COVID-19.

A single count supports this clone. The chain joins TRBV2 to TRBJ1-6; no clear D gene. The CDR3 totals 15 residues. The germline CDR1 and CDR2 sequences are SNHLY and FYNNEI. Trimming stripped 3 bases from V and 5 bases from J, with 11 bases between. The CDR3 region is CASSDGEIDNSPLHF. The CDR3 nucleotides are TGTGCCAGCAGTGACGGGGAGATTGATAATTCACCCCTCCACTTT.

The rearrangement links TRBV5-1 to TRBJ2-2; TRBD2 matches 8 bases. The V and J ends lost 3 bases and 4 bases, in that order; junction bases with no gene match: 5. CDR1 SGHRS and CDR2 YFSETQ come from the germline V gene. This CDR3 region has 15 residues. The CDR3 here is CASSSGGAPTGELFF. The CDR3 DNA reads TGCGCCAGCAGCTCCGGGGGGGCCCCCACCGGGGAGCTGTTTTTT.

V and J are TRBV9 and TRBJ1-1, with 9 nucleotides matching TRBD1. Germline CDR1 is SGDLS and CDR2 is YYNGEE. Trimming removed 1 base from V and 5 bases from J; junction bases left unmatched: 6. The CDR3 sequence is 15 residues long. The CDR3 region has the DNA TGTGCCAGCAGCGTACGGGGACAGGGAGGAACTGAAGCTTTCTTT. It encodes CASSVRGQGGTEAFF.

This sequence joins TRBV10-3 and TRBJ2-5; TRBD1 aligns across 7 bases. V was clipped by 6 bases and J by 5 bases; unmatched bases: 9. CDR1 and CDR2 (germline): ENHRY, SYGVKD. The CDR3 has 14 amino acids. CDR3: CAIREQGPGETQYF. In DNA form, the CDR3 reads TGTGCCATCAGAGAACAGGGGCCAGGGGAGACCCAGTACTTC.

This clone was seen only once. This CDR3 reads CASSLWRGYEQYF. The CDR3 bases are TGTGCCAGCAGCTTATGGCGGGGCTACGAGCAGTACTTC. V usage is TRBV7-3 and J usage is TRBJ2-7, with D perhaps matching TRBD2 (6 bases). The germline V and J ends were trimmed by 2 bases and 3 bases, with 8 bases remaining between them. There are 13 residues in the CDR3. Looked up from germline, CDR1 is SGHTA and CDR2 is FQGTGA.

The V call is TRBV7-9, the J call TRBJ1-3; 7 bases align to TRBD1. From germline, CDR1 is SEHNR and CDR2 FQNEAQ (reference sequence). CDR3 length equals 16 residues. V gave up 5 bases and J gave up 0 bases; unmatched junction bases: 7. The CDR3 reads CASSLRQGFSGNTIYF. CDR3 DNA: TGTGCCAGCAGCCTGAGACAGGGTTTCTCTGGAAACACCATATATTTT.

The chain has TRBV6-4 and TRBJ1-6; unclear D gene. The germline V gene has CDR1 MRHNA and CDR2 SNTAGT. The CDR3 sequence is 15 residues long. Between the trimmed V and J ends, which lost 3 bases and 5 bases, there was a span of 11 bases. The CDR3 DNA follows: TGTGCCAGCAGTGAAATGGCCTTGGATAATTCACCCCTCCACTTT. It encodes CASSEMALDNSPLHF.

CDR3 nucleotide sequence: TGTGCCAGCAGCGTAGCGGGACTCCCTTCGGCAGCTGAAGCTTTCTTT. Translation: CASSVAGLPSAAEAFF. The rearrangement uses TRBV9 and TRBJ1-1; the D gene is possibly TRBD1 (5 bases). The CDR3 spans 16 residues. CDR1 is SGDLS, CDR2 YYNGEE, per germline. V gave up 0 bases and J gave up 6 bases, with 18 bases separating them.

V usage is TRBV11-1 and J usage is TRBJ2-7; 9 positions match TRBD1. The ends lost 5 bases at V and 5 bases at J; junction bases unmatched: 7. The V gene's germline CDR1 is SGHAT and CDR2 FQDESV (reference sequence). The CDR3 is 14 amino acids. This CDR3 is CASSVGQGSDEQYF. The CDR3 nucleotides read TGTGCCAGCAGCGTCGGACAGGGGAGTGACGAGCAGTACTTC.

As for this clone: Additional DNA sequences in this sample encode the identical CDR3. The chain is built from TRBV30 and TRBJ1-2; D is ambiguous. This CDR3 spans 13 amino acids. CDR1 and CDR2 from the germline V gene are GTSNPN and SVGIG (reference sequence). Trimming left V 0 bases short and J 4 bases short, with 9 bases between. The CDR3 protein is CAWSVGGSYGYTF. The CDR3 DNA sequence: TGTGCCTGGAGTGTTGGCGGCAGCTATGGCTACACCTTC. Based on the CDR3 plus reference TRBV30 and TRBJ1-2, the full variable domain is SQTIHQWPATLVQPVGSPLSLECTVEGTSNPNLYWYRQAAGRGLQLLFYSVGIGQISSEVPQNLSASRPQDRQFILSSKKLLLSDSGFYLCAWSVGGSYGYTFGSGTRLTVV.

The chain combines TRBV10-3 with TRBJ1-2; 8 bases are a match to TRBD1. Germline V gene lookup returns CDR1 ENHRY and CDR2 SYGVKD. This CDR3 has 13 amino acids. The V gene end was trimmed by 5 bases and the J gene end by 9 bases; junction bases not matched to a gene: 8. DNA of the CDR3: TGTGCCATCAGTACCGGACAGGGTAAAAGCTACACCTTC. Translated: CAISTGQGKSYTF.

This chain connects TRBV7-9 to TRBJ1-4; 9 nucleotides match TRBD1. The CDR3 extends over 15 amino acids. Trimming took 6 bases from V and 6 from J; bases not matched to a gene: 8. Germline lookup yields CDR1 SEHNR and CDR2 FQNEAQ (reference sequence). CDR3 sequence (DNA): TGTGCCAGCAGTCAAGGGGGGACAGGGCATGAAAAACTGTTTTTT. The encoded protein is CASSQGGTGHEKLFF.

The chain couples TRBV7-6 to TRBJ2-2; 14 bases map to TRBD2. CDR1 is SGHVS and CDR2 is FNYEAQ in the germline V gene. J gave up 5 bases and V 5 bases, and 4 bases lay outside the gene matches. CDR3 length equals 16 residues. CDR3 nucleotide sequence: TGTGCCAGCAGCCGAGGGACTAGCGGGGGTACCGGGGAGCTGTTTTTT. This encodes CASSRGTSGGTGELFF. The entire variable domain, with the rest obtained from reference TRBV7-6 and TRBJ2-2, is as follows: GAGVSQSPRYKVTKRGQDVALRCDPISGHVSLYWYRQALGQGPEFLTYFNYEAQQDKSGLPNDRFSAERPEGSISTLTIQRTEQRDSAMYRCASSRGTSGGTGELFFGEGSRLTVL.

The chain has TRBV11-2 and TRBJ2-7; maybe TRBD2 (6 bases). V lost 4 bases to trimming and J lost 1 base, with 14 bases between them. This CDR3 region has 15 residues. Germline CDR1 and CDR2: SGHAT and FQNNGV. The DNA for the CDR3 is TGTGCCAGCAGCTCCCTCCGGGGGACGTCCTACGAGCAGTACTTC. Protein: CASSSLRGTSYEQYF.

J is TRBJ2-7 and V is TRBV5-1, with 13 bases lining up with TRBD2. The V and J ends lost 0 bases and 5 bases, in that order; junction bases with no gene match: 2. The CDR3 extends over 15 amino acids. Germline CDR1 reads SGHRS; CDR2 reads YFSETQ. The CDR3 protein is CASSLGTSGSNEQYF. The CDR3 DNA follows: TGCGCCAGCAGCTTGGGGACTAGCGGGAGCAACGAGCAGTACTTC.

The gene calls are TRBV6-2 or TRBV6-3 and TRBJ2-7, with TRBD2 identical over 8 bases. CDR3 length: 14 amino acids. The junction had 6 bases not matched to a gene; V was cut back by 6 bases and J by 2 bases. The V gene's germline CDR1 is MNHEY and CDR2 SVGEGT. The CDR3 region has the DNA TGTGCCAGCAGCTCCCCGGGGGGGGCCTACGAGCAGTACTTC. Protein: CASSSPGGAYEQYF.

Remarks on this clone: At one boundary the junction diverges from the germline segment, which might be a read error. V usage is TRBV24-1 and J usage is TRBJ2-7; D gene ambiguous. Looked up from germline, CDR1 is KGHDR and CDR2 is SFDVKD. This CDR3 comprises 14 residues. The CDR3 region is CTTSVGSRSGEQYF. The CDR3 DNA reads TGTACCACCAGTGTTGGCTCCCGGTCAGGCGAGCAGTACTTC.

This clone was detected only a few times. The chain has TRBV9 and TRBJ1-2; no definite D call. The CDR3 is 14 residues long. The ends were cut back, 0 bases at V and 4 bases at J, with 10 bases in the middle. Germline V CDR1 and CDR2: SGDLS, YYNGEE. The CDR3 spells CASSVDAGFYGYTF. DNA of the CDR3: TGTGCCAGCAGCGTAGATGCGGGATTCTATGGCTACACCTTC.

The rearrangement links TRBV11-3 to TRBJ2-1, with 8 bases aligning to TRBD2. CDR1 SGHNT and CDR2 YENEEA come from the germline V gene. CDR3 length: 16 residues. Germline trimming cut 5 bases from V and 0 bases from J; bases unmatched to any gene: 6. DNA for the CDR3: TGTGCCAGCAGCCCTAGCGGGCGGAGCTCCTACAATGAGCAGTTCTTC. Amino acid sequence: CASSPSGRSSYNEQFF.

The chain is built from TRBV9 and TRBJ2-5, with 11 bases that match TRBD2. CDR1 SGDLS and CDR2 YYNGEE come from the germline V gene. With V trimmed by 7 bases and J by 3 bases, 2 bases remained unmatched. The CDR3 sequence is 13 residues long. The CDR3 sequence is CASGTSGKETQYF. In DNA form, the CDR3 reads TGTGCCAGCGGGACTAGCGGAAAAGAGACCCAGTACTTC. Complete variable domain (other parts from reference TRBV9 and TRBJ2-5): DSGVTQTPKHLITATGQRVTLRCSPRSGDLSVYWYQQSLDQGLQFLIQYYNGEERAKGNILERFSAQQFPDLHSELNLSSLELGDSALYFCASGTSGKETQYFGPGTRLLVL.

The rearrangement uses TRBV6-6 and TRBJ1-5; TRBD1 agrees at 7 bases. Germline V gives CDR1 MNHNY, CDR2 SVGAGI (reference sequence). V dropped 9 bases and J dropped 2; count of bases not matched to a gene: 10. This CDR3 is 15 amino acids long. The CDR3 spells CASNKGAEGNQPQHF. The CDR3, as DNA: TGTGCCAGTAACAAGGGGGCTGAGGGCAATCAGCCCCAGCATTTT.